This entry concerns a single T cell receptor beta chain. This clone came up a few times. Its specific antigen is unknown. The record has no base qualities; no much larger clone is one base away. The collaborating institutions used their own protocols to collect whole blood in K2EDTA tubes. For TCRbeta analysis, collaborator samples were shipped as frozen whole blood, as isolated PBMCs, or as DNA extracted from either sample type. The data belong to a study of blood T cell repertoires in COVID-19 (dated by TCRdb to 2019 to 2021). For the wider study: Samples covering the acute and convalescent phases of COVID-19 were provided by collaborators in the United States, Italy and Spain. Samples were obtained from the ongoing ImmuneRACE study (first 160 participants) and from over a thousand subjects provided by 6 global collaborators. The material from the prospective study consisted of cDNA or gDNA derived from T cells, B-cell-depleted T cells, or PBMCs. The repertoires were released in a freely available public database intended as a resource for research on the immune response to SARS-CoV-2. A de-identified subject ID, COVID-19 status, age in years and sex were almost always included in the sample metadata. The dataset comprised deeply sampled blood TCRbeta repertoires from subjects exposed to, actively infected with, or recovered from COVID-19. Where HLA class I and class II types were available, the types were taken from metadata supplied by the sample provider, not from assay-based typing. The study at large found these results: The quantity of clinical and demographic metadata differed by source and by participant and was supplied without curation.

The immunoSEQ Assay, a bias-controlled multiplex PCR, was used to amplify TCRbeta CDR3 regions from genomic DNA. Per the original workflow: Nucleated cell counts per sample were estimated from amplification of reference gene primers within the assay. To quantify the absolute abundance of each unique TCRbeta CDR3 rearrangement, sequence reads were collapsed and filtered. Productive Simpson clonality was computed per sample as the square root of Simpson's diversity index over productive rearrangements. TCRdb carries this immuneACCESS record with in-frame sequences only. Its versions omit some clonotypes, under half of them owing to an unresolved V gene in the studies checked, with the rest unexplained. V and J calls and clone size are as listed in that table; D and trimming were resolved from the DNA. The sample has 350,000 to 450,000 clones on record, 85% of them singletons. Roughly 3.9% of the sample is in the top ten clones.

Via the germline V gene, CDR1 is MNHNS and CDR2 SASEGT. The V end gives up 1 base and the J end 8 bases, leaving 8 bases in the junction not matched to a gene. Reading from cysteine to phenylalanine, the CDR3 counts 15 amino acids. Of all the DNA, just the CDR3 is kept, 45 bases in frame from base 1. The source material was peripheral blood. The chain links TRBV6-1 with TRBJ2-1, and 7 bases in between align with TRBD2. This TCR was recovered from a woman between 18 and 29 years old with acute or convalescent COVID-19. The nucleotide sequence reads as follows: TGTGCCAGCAGTGAAGGGGTGGGAGGGCCGGATGAGCAGTTCTTC. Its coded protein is CASSEGVGGPDEQFF.